This is a list of T cell receptor beta chains from one sample in a study of blood T cells in healthy people across ages. TCRdb re-called the 5' RACE reads with MiXCR, one entry per CDR3 protein. Seen here are roughly 1,500,000 distinct CDR3 sequences, roughly a third observed once, and the top ten hold over 9%. Sequenced material: blood. These receptors were taken from a young woman in good health. CDR3s include the opening cysteine and the closing phenylalanine or tryptophan. The order of the fields is CDR3 DNA, CDR3 protein, D gene, J gene, V gene, clone size, CDR3 length. D genes are given only for firm matches. For some rows the clone size is stated as once, few or many, or as a class when expanded; others skip it.

CDR3nt: TGTGCCAGCAGCTCAGGACTAGCAGCGGTTAGAGATGAGCAGTTCTTC
CDR3aa: CASSSGLAAVRDEQFF
d_gene: TRBD2
j_gene: TRBJ2-1
v_gene: TRBV9
abundance: -
len: 16

CDR3nt: TGTGCCAGCAGGTTAACAGGGGGGGGCAACGAGCAGTACTTC
CDR3aa: CASRLTGGGNEQYF
d_gene: -
j_gene: TRBJ2-7
v_gene: TRBV27
abundance: few
len: 14

CDR3nt: TGCGCCAGCAGCCAAGTGGGCAGGGCTAACTATGGCTACACCTTC
CDR3aa: CASSQVGRANYGYTF
d_gene: -
j_gene: TRBJ1-2
v_gene: TRBV4-1
abundance: -
len: 15

CDR3nt: TGCGCCAGCAGTGGGGCCCCAGGGATCGGAATGAACACTGAAGCTTTCTTT
CDR3aa: CASSGAPGIGMNTEAFF
d_gene: -
j_gene: TRBJ1-1
v_gene: TRBV5-1
abundance: few
len: 17

CDR3nt: TGTGCCAGCCAATATGGGTACAATGAGCAGTTCTTC
CDR3aa: CASQYGYNEQFF
d_gene: -
j_gene: TRBJ2-1
v_gene: TRBV25-1
abundance: -
len: 12

CDR3nt: TGTGCCAGCAGCCATTCCTTGGACGGTCAGTACTTC
CDR3aa: CASSHSLDGQYF
d_gene: -
j_gene: TRBJ2-7
v_gene: TRBV6-2/TRBV6-3
abundance: few
len: 12

CDR3nt: TGTGCCAGCAATGGACACGGACGGACTCTAGCCAAAAACATTCAGTACTTC
CDR3aa: CASNGHGRTLAKNIQYF
d_gene: -
j_gene: TRBJ2-4
v_gene: TRBV27
abundance: -
len: 17

CDR3nt: TGTGCCAGCACGGCGGGAGGGCGAAGGTTTGCGTTGGACAATGAGCAGTTCTTC
CDR3aa: CASTAGGRRFALDNEQFF
d_gene: TRBD2
j_gene: TRBJ2-1
v_gene: TRBV6-1
abundance: -
len: 18

CDR3nt: TGTGCCAGCAGCGGAGCATACAATGAGCAGTTCTTC
CDR3aa: CASSGAYNEQFF
d_gene: -
j_gene: TRBJ2-1
v_gene: TRBV14
abundance: many
len: 12

CDR3nt: TGCAGTGCCCAGCTGCGGAACACTGAAGCTTTCTTT
CDR3aa: CSAQLRNTEAFF
d_gene: -
j_gene: TRBJ1-1
v_gene: TRBV20-1
abundance: -
len: 12

CDR3nt: TGTGCCAGCGGAGACACGACAGGGGACGAGCAGTACTTC
CDR3aa: CASGDTTGDEQYF
d_gene: TRBD1
j_gene: TRBJ2-7
v_gene: TRBV27
abundance: few
len: 13

CDR3nt: TGTGCCAGCAGCGTAGTAGGACAGGGGCTCTATGGCTACACCTTC
CDR3aa: CASSVVGQGLYGYTF
d_gene: TRBD1
j_gene: TRBJ1-2
v_gene: TRBV9
abundance: -
len: 15

CDR3nt: TGTGCCAGCAGCTTAAGGACCTTGGAGACCCAGTACTTC
CDR3aa: CASSLRTLETQYF
d_gene: -
j_gene: TRBJ2-5
v_gene: TRBV13
abundance: few
len: 13

CDR3nt: TGCGCCAGCAGCTTGTTGGGTTTGGGGGGCAAGGGATCCTACAATGAGCAGTTCTTC
CDR3aa: CASSLLGLGGKGSYNEQFF
d_gene: -
j_gene: TRBJ2-1
v_gene: TRBV5-1
abundance: -
len: 19

CDR3nt: TGCAGTGCCCGGAGGGCTAGCTCCGAGCAGTACTTC
CDR3aa: CSARRASSEQYF
d_gene: -
j_gene: TRBJ2-7
v_gene: TRBV20-1
abundance: -
len: 12

CDR3nt: TGTGTCACCAGTGATTTCGGGTCGGATCAGCCCCAGCATTTT
CDR3aa: CVTSDFGSDQPQHF
d_gene: -
j_gene: TRBJ1-5
v_gene: TRBV24-1
abundance: -
len: 14

CDR3nt: TGCGCCAGCAGTGGCTACAATCAGCCCCAGCATTTT
CDR3aa: CASSGYNQPQHF
d_gene: -
j_gene: TRBJ1-5
v_gene: TRBV10-2
abundance: -
len: 12

CDR3nt: TGTGCCAGCAGCGTAGGACCGGACGCGGACGAGCAGTACTTC
CDR3aa: CASSVGPDADEQYF
d_gene: -
j_gene: TRBJ2-7
v_gene: TRBV9
abundance: -
len: 14

CDR3nt: TGTGCCAGCTCACGCTGGGGGGCGCGGAATGAGCAGTTCTTC
CDR3aa: CASSRWGARNEQFF
d_gene: -
j_gene: TRBJ2-1
v_gene: TRBV18
abundance: -
len: 14

CDR3nt: TGTGCCAGCAGCCCCGGACGGGGCGCCCACGAGCAGTACTTC
CDR3aa: CASSPGRGAHEQYF
d_gene: -
j_gene: TRBJ2-7
v_gene: TRBV3-1
abundance: -
len: 14

CDR3nt: TGTGCCAGCAGTTTTCTAAGGAATCAGCCCCAGCATTTT
CDR3aa: CASSFLRNQPQHF
d_gene: -
j_gene: TRBJ1-5
v_gene: TRBV12-3/TRBV12-4
abundance: many
len: 13

CDR3nt: TGTGCCAGCAGCCTTGGGGGTAAGACCCGCCAGCAGTACTTC
CDR3aa: CASSLGGKTRQQYF
d_gene: -
j_gene: TRBJ2-7
v_gene: TRBV27
abundance: few
len: 14

CDR3nt: TGTGCCAGCAGTGTAACAGCGTACCAAGAGACCCAGTACTTC
CDR3aa: CASSVTAYQETQYF
d_gene: -
j_gene: TRBJ2-5
v_gene: TRBV6-1
abundance: -
len: 14

CDR3nt: TGTACCGGCAGCCGCTTACAGGGAACCTACAATGAGCAGTTCTTC
CDR3aa: CTGSRLQGTYNEQFF
d_gene: -
j_gene: TRBJ2-1
v_gene: TRBV11-2
abundance: -
len: 15